The 17 T cell receptor beta chains reported below all come from one sample, sequenced in a study of blood T cell repertoires in COVID-19. The assay was immunoSEQ multiplex PCR, and TCRdb's table has in-frame clones only and misses some. The sample gives 200,000 to 300,000 clones, 75% to 95% of which show up once; around 2.6% is in the top ten. Sequenced input: peripheral blood. All receptors come from a person between 18 and 30 years old with COVID-19, enrolled during active disease.

This clone was observed a single time. The chain recombines TRBV9 with TRBJ2-7; 10 bases are a match to TRBD2. Per germline, CDR1 SGDLS and CDR2 YYNGEE. V gave up 4 bases and J gave up 2 bases; unmatched junction bases: 6. CDR3 length: 15 residues. The CDR3 protein is CASSFVAGGAYEQYF. The CDR3 nucleotides are TGTGCCAGCAGCTTCGTAGCGGGAGGCGCCTACGAGCAGTACTTC. The complete variable domain, with remaining parts taken from reference TRBV9 and TRBJ2-7, reads DSGVTQTPKHLITATGQRVTLRCSPRSGDLSVYWYQQSLDQGLQFLIQYYNGEERAKGNILERFSAQQFPDLHSELNLSSLELGDSALYFCASSFVAGGAYEQYFGPGTRLTVT.

This clone came up once. The chain recombines TRBV15 with TRBJ2-5; TRBD1 matches 10 bases. This CDR3 region has 17 residues. Trimming at V came to 2 bases and at J to 4 bases, leaving 10 bases not matched to a gene. Per germline, CDR1 LNHNV and CDR2 YYDKDF (reference sequence). This CDR3 is CATSRSLAGTGVETQYF. The CDR3 bases are TGTGCCACCAGCAGATCCCTAGCCGGGACAGGGGTAGAGACCCAGTACTTC.

V usage is TRBV4-1 and J usage is TRBJ2-7; D might be TRBD1 (6 bases). Germline CDR1 and CDR2: MGHRA and YSYEKL. There are 15 residues in the CDR3. V lost 5 bases and J 0 bases, leaving 14 bases between the germline ends. CDR3: CASSEGDMSSYEQYF. CDR3 in DNA: TGCGCCAGCAGCGAAGGGGACATGAGCTCCTACGAGCAGTACTTC.

The gene calls are TRBV4-3 and TRBJ1-3, with a tentative D call TRBD1 (5 bases). Germline V gene sequence: CDR1 LGHNA, CDR2 YSLEER. The CDR3 runs to 15 residues. With 0 bases removed from V and 1 base from J, the gap between germline ends came to 7 bases. The CDR3 DNA sequence: TGCGCCAGCAGCCAAGAAGGGGTATCTGGAAACACCATATATTTT. Its translation is CASSQEGVSGNTIYF.

V is TRBV18 and J is TRBJ2-2; tentatively, D is TRBD2 (7 bases). The CDR3 is 16 amino acids. The germline V and J ends were trimmed by 8 bases and 5 bases, with 21 bases remaining between them. Germline V gene data show CDR1 as KGHSH and CDR2 as LQKENI. The DNA for the CDR3 is TGTGCCAGCCTATACAGGGATTGGGAGGGGACCGGGGAGCTGTTTTTT. This translates into CASLYRDWEGTGELFF.

This rearrangement joins TRBV6-5 to TRBJ2-5; no clear D gene. The CDR3 totals 14 residues. V gave up 6 bases and J gave up 3 bases, with 14 bases separating them. Germline V gene sequence: CDR1 MNHEY, CDR2 SVGAGI. The CDR3 here is CASSLGVLKETQYF. The CDR3 coding sequence is TGTGCCAGCAGCCTAGGAGTTTTAAAAGAGACCCAGTACTTC.

This clone is a singleton in its sample. V gene TRBV27 combines with J gene TRBJ1-2; tentative D call: TRBD1 (6 bases). Trimming stripped 3 bases from V and 1 base from J, with 12 bases between. CDR1 and CDR2 from the germline V gene are MNHEY and SMNVEV (reference sequence). The CDR3 runs 15 residues. In nucleotides, the CDR3 is TGTGCCAGCAGTTTTGGGCTACAGGGTAACTATGGCTACACCTTC. Its translation: CASSFGLQGNYGYTF.

As regards this clone: The sample contains more than one DNA sequence encoding this CDR3. The genes are TRBV19 and TRBJ1-5, with a weak D call TRBD1 (5 bases). The CDR3 has 14 residues. Trimming left V 3 bases short and J 0 bases short, with 6 bases between. Germline CDR1 LNHDA, CDR2 SQIVND (reference sequence). In DNA, the CDR3 is TGTGCCAGTAGTATCGGGGGTAGCAATCAGCCCCAGCATTTT. Protein sequence: CASSIGGSNQPQHF.

The J gene is TRBJ2-5, the V gene TRBV5-1; 7 nucleotides agree with TRBD2. This CDR3 is built from 15 residues. From germline, CDR1 is SGHRS and CDR2 YFSETQ. Trimming cost V 1 base and J 3 bases; bases outside gene matches: 6. CDR3 sequence reads: CASSLMASGEETQYF. The CDR3 nucleotides read TGCGCCAGCAGCTTGATGGCTAGCGGTGAAGAGACCCAGTACTTC. Full variable domain (rest looked up from reference TRBV5-1 and TRBJ2-5): KAGVTQTPRYLIKTRGQQVTLSCSPISGHRSVSWYQQTPGQGLQFLFEYFSETQRNKGNFPGRFSGRQFSNSRSEMNVSTLELGDSALYLCASSLMASGEETQYFGPGTRLLVL.

The V and J genes are TRBV4-1 and TRBJ1-1; 8 nucleotides align to TRBD1. In germline, CDR1 is MGHRA, CDR2 YSYEKL. This CDR3 is 18 amino acids long. V lost 9 bases, J lost 6 bases, and 24 bases stayed unmatched. For the CDR3, the DNA is TGCGCCAGTGGTAACTTTGGGGCCAGGGGGCAGAGTGAGGCTGAAGCTTTCTTT. Translating gives CASGNFGARGQSEAEAFF.

The chain employs TRBV6-5 and TRBJ1-4, with D maybe TRBD1 (5 bases). CDR3 length: 13 residues. V was trimmed by 6 bases and J by 5 bases, leaving 10 bases between them. Germline CDR1 reads MNHEY; CDR2 reads SVGAGI. DNA of the CDR3: TGTGCCAGCAGGGACACTTTAAATGAAAAACTGTTTTTT. This encodes CASRDTLNEKLFF.

The chain has TRBV6-5 and TRBJ1-3; D unclear. CDR3 length equals 14 residues. The V end lost 7 bases, the J end lost 0 bases, and 10 bases lay between the germline ends. The germline V gene encodes CDR1 MNHEY and CDR2 SVGAGI. The CDR3 loop reads CASKISYSGNTIYF. The CDR3 nucleotides read TGTGCCAGCAAAATTAGTTACTCTGGAAACACCATATATTTT.

The chain has TRBV13 and TRBJ2-3; 14 nucleotides align to TRBD2. Per the germline V gene, CDR1 is PRHDT and CDR2 is FYEKMQ (reference sequence). The trim removed 5 bases at V and 1 base at J, leaving 5 bases unmatched. The CDR3 is 17 amino acids. CDR3 DNA sequence: TGTGCCAGCAGCCTGGGGACTAGCGGGAGTGGCACAGATACGCAGTATTTT. It is translated as CASSLGTSGSGTDTQYF.

This clone was seen only a few times. The J gene is TRBJ1-1, the V gene TRBV7-8; D is unresolved. Germline V CDR1 and CDR2: SGHVS, FQNEAQ. The CDR3 loop spans 14 amino acids. Trimming left V 0 bases short and J 1 base short, with 6 bases between. CDR3 nucleotides: TGTGCCAGCAGCTTAGCGGGCAGGAACACTGAAGCTTTCTTT. Protein sequence: CASSLAGRNTEAFF.

V gene TRBV7-2 combines with J gene TRBJ2-5, with 16 bases that match TRBD2. The CDR3 has 16 residues. V was pared by 8 bases and J by 2 bases, with 5 bases of the junction left unmatched. Germline CDR1 is SGHTA and CDR2 is FQGNSA. The CDR3 DNA is TGTGCCAGCGGGGGACTAGCGGGAGGGTGGCAAGAGACCCAGTACTTC. Translating gives CASGGLAGGWQETQYF.

The genes are TRBV5-1 and TRBJ2-1; 12 nucleotides align to TRBD2. Germline lookup yields CDR1 SGHRS and CDR2 YFSETQ. V lost 0 bases and J lost 4; bases outside the gene matches: 5. The CDR3 is 17 amino acids. The DNA for the CDR3 is TGCGCCAGCAGCTTGGCTAGGACTAGCGGGACTTACAATGAGCAGTTCTTC. This codes for CASSLARTSGTYNEQFF.

The rearrangement joins TRBV9 to TRBJ2-2; 7 bases are a match to TRBD2. CDR1 and CDR2 from the germline V gene are SGDLS and YYNGEE. The V gene end was trimmed by 3 bases and the J gene end by 1 base; junction bases not matched to a gene: 9. This CDR3 is 17 amino acids long. CDR3 in DNA: TGTGCCAGCAGCGCCCCTGTTCGGGAGGAGAACACCGGGGAGCTGTTTTTT. Protein sequence: CASSAPVREENTGELFF.